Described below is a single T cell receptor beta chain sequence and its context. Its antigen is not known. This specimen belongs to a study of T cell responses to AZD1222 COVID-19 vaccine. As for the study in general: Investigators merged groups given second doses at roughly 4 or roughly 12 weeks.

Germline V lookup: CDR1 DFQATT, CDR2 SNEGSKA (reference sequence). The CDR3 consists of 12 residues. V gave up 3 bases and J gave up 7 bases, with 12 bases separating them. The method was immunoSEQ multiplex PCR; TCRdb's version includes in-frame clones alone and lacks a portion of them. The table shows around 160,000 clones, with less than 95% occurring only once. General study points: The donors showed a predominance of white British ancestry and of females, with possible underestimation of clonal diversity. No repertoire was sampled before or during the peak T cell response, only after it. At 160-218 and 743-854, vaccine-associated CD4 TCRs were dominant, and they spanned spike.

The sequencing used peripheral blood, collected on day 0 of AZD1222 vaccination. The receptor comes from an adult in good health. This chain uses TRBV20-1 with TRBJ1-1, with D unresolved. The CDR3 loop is CSASWREGEAFF. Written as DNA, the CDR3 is TGCAGTGCTAGTTGGAGGGAGGGTGAAGCTTTCTTT.